This T cell receptor (beta chain) is drawn from a study of cytomegalovirus exposure and HLA in healthy donors. The study, taken as a whole, reports: As a later analysis showed, several of the most significant clusters appeared to be linked to common viral pathogens. About 87% or about 30% of the time was how often most TCR beta V segments were productive, according to an earlier analysis.

Of note for this clone: What it binds is unknown.

The PCR ran on 60 Vbeta and 13 Jbeta primers. TCRdb's table, derived via immunoSEQ multiplex PCR, lists solely in-frame clones and lacks some. Altogether 75,000 to 100,000 clones are present, 69% being singletons, with the ten largest covering less than 1.5%. CDR3 length: 14 residues. Germline CDR1 reads MGHDK; CDR2 reads SYGVNS. Trimming left V 2 bases short and J 6 bases short, with 10 bases between. Every donor was a healthy person donating bone marrow. This rearrangement joins TRBV25-1 to TRBJ2-2; no reliable D call. The TCR comes from a female donor in good health and CMV-seronegative. Sequencing input: PBMCs. The CDR3 DNA follows: TGTGCCAGCAGTGAACTGTCCCCGGCCGGGGAGCTGTTTTTT. Translation gives CASSELSPAGELFF.